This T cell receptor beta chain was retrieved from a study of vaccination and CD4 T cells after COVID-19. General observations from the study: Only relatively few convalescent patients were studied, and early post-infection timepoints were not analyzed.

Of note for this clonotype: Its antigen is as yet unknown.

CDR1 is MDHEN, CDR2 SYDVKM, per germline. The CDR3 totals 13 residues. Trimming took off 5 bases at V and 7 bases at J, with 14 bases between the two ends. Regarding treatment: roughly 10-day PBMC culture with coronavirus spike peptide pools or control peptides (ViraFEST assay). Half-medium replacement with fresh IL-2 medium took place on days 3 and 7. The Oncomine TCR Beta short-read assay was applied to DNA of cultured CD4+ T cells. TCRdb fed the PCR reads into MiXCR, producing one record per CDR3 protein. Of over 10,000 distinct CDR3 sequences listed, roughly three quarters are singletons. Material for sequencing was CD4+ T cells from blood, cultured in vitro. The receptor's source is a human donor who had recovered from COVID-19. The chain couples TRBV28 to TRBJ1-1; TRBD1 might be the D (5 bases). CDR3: CASSTQGPYEAFF. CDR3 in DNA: TGTGCCAGCAGTACGCAGGGACCCTATGAAGCTTTCTTT.